This TCR beta chain was found in a study of CDR3 diversity in severe acne. Between the trimmed V and J ends, which lost 3 bases and 0 bases, there was a span of 5 bases. The CDR3 has 13 residues. Germline lookup yields CDR1 ENHRY and CDR2 SYGVKD. TCRdb reprocessed the PCR reads with MiXCR, giving one entry per CDR3 protein. The sample includes about 84,000 distinct CDR3 sequences, 50% to 65% of them seen just once. Sequencing was done on a sample of blood. The source of this sequence is a male donor in good health, without acne. The rearrangement uses TRBV10-3 and TRBJ1-2; D call uncertain. In DNA, the CDR3 is TGTGCCATCAGTGAACAGACTAACTATGGCTACACCTTC. It codes for CAISEQTNYGYTF.